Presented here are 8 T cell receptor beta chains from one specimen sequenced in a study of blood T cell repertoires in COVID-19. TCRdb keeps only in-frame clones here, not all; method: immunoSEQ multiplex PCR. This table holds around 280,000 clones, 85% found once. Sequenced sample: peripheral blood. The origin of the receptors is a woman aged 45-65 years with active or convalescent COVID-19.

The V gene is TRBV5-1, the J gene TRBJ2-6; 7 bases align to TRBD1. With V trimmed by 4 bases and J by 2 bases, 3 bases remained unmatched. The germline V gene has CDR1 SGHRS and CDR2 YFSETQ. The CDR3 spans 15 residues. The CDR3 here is CASSPGQTGANVLTF. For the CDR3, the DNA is TGCGCCAGCAGCCCGGGACAGACTGGGGCCAACGTCCTGACTTTC.

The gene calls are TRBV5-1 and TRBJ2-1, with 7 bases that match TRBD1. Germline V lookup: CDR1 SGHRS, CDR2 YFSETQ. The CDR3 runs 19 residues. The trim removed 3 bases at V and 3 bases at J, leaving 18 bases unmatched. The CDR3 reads CASSSSLGGRGQFYNEQFF. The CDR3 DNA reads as TGCGCCAGCAGCTCGAGTCTTGGGGGCAGGGGACAGTTCTACAATGAGCAGTTCTTC.

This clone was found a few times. CDR3 residues: CASLTDGYYGYTF. Written as DNA, the CDR3 is TGTGCCAGCCTCACAGACGGCTACTATGGCTACACCTTC. This chain links TRBV2 with TRBJ1-2; the D is unclear. Germline CDR1 SNHLY, CDR2 FYNNEI. CDR3 length: 13 residues. The V and J ends lost 8 bases and 3 bases respectively, with 13 bases between them.

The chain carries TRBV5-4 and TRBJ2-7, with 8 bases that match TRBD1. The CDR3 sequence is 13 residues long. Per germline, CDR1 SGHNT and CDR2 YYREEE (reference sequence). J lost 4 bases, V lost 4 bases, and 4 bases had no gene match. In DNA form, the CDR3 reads TGTGCCAGCAGCCGGACAGGGTGGTACGAGCAGTACTTC. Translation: CASSRTGWYEQYF. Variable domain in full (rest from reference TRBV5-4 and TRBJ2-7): ETGVTQSPTHLIKTRGQQVTLRCSSQSGHNTVSWYQQALGQGPQFIFQYYREEENGRGNFPPRFSGLQFPNYSSELNVNALELDDSALYLCASSRTGWYEQYFGPGTRLTVT.

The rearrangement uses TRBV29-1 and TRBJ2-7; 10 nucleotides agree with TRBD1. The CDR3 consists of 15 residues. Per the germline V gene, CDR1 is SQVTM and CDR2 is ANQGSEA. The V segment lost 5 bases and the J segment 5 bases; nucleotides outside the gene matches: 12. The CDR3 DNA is TGCAGCGTTTTTATTACCGGGACAGGGGCCCACGAGCAGTACTTC. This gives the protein CSVFITGTGAHEQYF.

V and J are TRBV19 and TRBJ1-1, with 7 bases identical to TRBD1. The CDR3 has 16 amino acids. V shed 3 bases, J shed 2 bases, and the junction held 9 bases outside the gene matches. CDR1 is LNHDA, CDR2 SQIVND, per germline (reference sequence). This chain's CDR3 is CASSMNHGTVNTEAFF. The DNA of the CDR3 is TGTGCCAGTAGTATGAACCACGGGACAGTTAACACTGAAGCTTTCTTT. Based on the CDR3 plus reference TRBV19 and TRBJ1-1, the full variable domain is DGGITQSPKYLFRKEGQNVTLSCEQNLNHDAMYWYRQDPGQGLRLIYYSQIVNDFQKGDIAEGYSVSREKKESFPLTVTSAQKNPTAFYLCASSMNHGTVNTEAFFGQGTRLTVV.

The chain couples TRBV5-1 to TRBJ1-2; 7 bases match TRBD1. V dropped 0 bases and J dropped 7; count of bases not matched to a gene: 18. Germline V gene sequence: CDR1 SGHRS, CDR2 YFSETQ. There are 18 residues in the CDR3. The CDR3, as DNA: TGCGCCAGCAGCTTGGGGCTGGGACAGAACTCCATATCACGTGGCTACACCTTC. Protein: CASSLGLGQNSISRGYTF.

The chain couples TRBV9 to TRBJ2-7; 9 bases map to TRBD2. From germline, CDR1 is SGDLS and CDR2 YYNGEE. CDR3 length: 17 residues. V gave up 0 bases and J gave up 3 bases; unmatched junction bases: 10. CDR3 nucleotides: TGTGCCAGCAGCGTAGGGACTAGCGCAACAAGGGTCTACGAGCAGTACTTC. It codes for CASSVGTSATRVYEQYF.